This T cell receptor (beta chain) was documented in a study of beta chain features in type 1 diabetes. Regarding the study as a whole: More deletions and fewer insertions at VDJ junctions were found in patients with type 1 diabetes. Comparison showed that naive, central memory and Treg TCRB repertoires appeared more similar among patients than among healthy donors. Moderate yet significant TCRB CDR3 shortening was seen in Type 1 diabetes patients in all four CD4+ subsets.

Per donor, one heparinised blood draw averaged around 110 mL. Stem cell-like memory, regulatory, central memory and naive CD4+ cells were sorted via CD45RO/CCR7/CD25/CD127/CD95/CD27. Deletions cut 5 bases from V and 11 bases from J, with 16 bases between. Germline CDR1 and CDR2: MDHEN and SYDVKM. This CDR3 comprises 12 residues. The authors reverse transcribed all of the isolated RNA, so sequencing captured expressed TCRB transcripts. Clones were sequenced by immunoSEQ multiplex PCR, and TCRdb holds only the in-frame ones, with some missing. The repertoire has 330,000 or so clones, over 9.5% of them found once; the top ten carry roughly 0.0097%. A word on this clone: What it binds is not known.

The clonotype was recovered from a woman aged 18-30 years with type 1 diabetes. V is TRBV28 and J is TRBJ2-7, with a weak D call TRBD2 (6 bases). The source material was naive CD4+ T cells from blood. CDR3 in DNA: TGTGCCAGCAGTCCCGGGGGACGGGTGGAGTACTTC. Translated, it gives CASSPGGRVEYF.